The 30 T cell receptor beta chains listed next were all sequenced from one sample in a study of cytomegalovirus exposure and HLA in healthy donors. The PCR ran on 60 Vbeta and 13 Jbeta primers. This table comes from immunoSEQ multiplex PCR, and its TCRdb copy is limited to in-frame clones, with some not included. The data include approximately 150,000 clones; the top ten clones carry about 1.6%. Sequencing input: PBMCs. Receptor source: a woman between 40 and 50 years old in good health and CMV-seronegative.

The rearrangement joins TRBV19 to TRBJ1-5, with D tentatively TRBD1 (6 bases). CDR1 is LNHDA and CDR2 is SQIVND in the germline V gene (reference sequence). The CDR3 sequence is 14 residues long. V was trimmed by 6 bases and J by 4 bases, leaving 13 bases between them. The CDR3: CASRPTGSNQPQHF. The CDR3 coding sequence is TGTGCCAGTAGACCGACAGGATCTAATCAGCCCCAGCATTTT.

With regard to this clone: The germline gene is not matched at one end of the junction; a read error may be the cause. This chain uses TRBV28 with TRBJ1-6, with 7 bases fitting TRBD1. The germline V gene has CDR1 MDHEN and CDR2 SYDVKM. This CDR3 comprises 13 residues. The CDR3 loop reads CASSLEEPGQPFF. The CDR3 coding sequence is TGTGCCAGCAGCCTGGAGGAACCGGGACAGCCATTCTTT.

The chain links TRBV15 to TRBJ1-2, with D possibly matching TRBD1 (5 bases). This CDR3 region has 17 residues. Germline assignment: CDR1 LNHNV and CDR2 YYDKDF (reference sequence). The germline V and J ends were trimmed by 0 bases and 1 base, with 15 bases remaining between them. The CDR3 DNA reads as TGTGCCACCAGCAGAGATCAAGGGGCTGTTTTTAACTATGGCTACACCTTC. Encoded protein: CATSRDQGAVFNYGYTF.

The chain combines TRBV11-2 with TRBJ2-7, with 8 nucleotides matching TRBD1. The germline CDR1 and CDR2 sequences are SGHAT and FQNNGV. The CDR3 contains 14 residues. J lost 2 bases, V lost 8 bases, and 8 bases had no gene match. The CDR3 here is CASVDRGLTYEQYF. The CDR3 nucleotides are TGTGCCAGCGTTGACAGGGGACTGACCTACGAGCAGTACTTC.

The chain recombines TRBV2 with TRBJ1-2; D might be TRBD1 (5 bases). From germline, CDR1 is SNHLY and CDR2 FYNNEI. V lost 4 bases, J lost 8 bases, and 23 bases lay in between. The CDR3 loop spans 16 amino acids. In DNA form, the CDR3 reads TGTGCCAGCAGTGTAGCAGCCAGGGTGACCGGGCGGGGCTACACCTTC. It yields the protein CASSVAARVTGRGYTF.

The chain uses TRBV20-1 and TRBJ1-5; D remains unclear. The V and J ends lost 3 bases and 5 bases respectively, with 5 bases between them. The CDR3 spans 11 residues. Germline values: CDR1 DFQATT, CDR2 SNEGSKA (reference sequence). The CDR3 bases are TGCAGTGCTAGTCAGGATCAGCCCCAGCATTTT. Translation gives CSASQDQPQHF.

This chain joins TRBV7-6 and TRBJ2-3; 9 bases align to TRBD1. The CDR3 extends over 15 amino acids. With V trimmed by 5 bases and J by 3 bases, 6 bases remained unmatched. The germline CDR1 and CDR2 sequences are SGHVS and FNYEAQ. The CDR3 region is CASSPLTGGTDTQYF. CDR3 DNA sequence: TGTGCCAGCAGCCCCCTGACAGGGGGAACAGATACGCAGTATTTT.

The chain recombines TRBV7-2 with TRBJ1-2; D perhaps matches TRBD1 (6 bases). CDR1 and CDR2 (germline): SGHTA, FQGNSA. V was shortened by 5 bases and J by 8 bases, with 15 bases between the two germline ends. CDR3 length: 13 residues. The DNA of the CDR3 is TGTGCCAGCAGCCCCCGACAGGATCTAGGCTACACCTTC. It specifies CASSPRQDLGYTF.

The DNA of the CDR3 is TGTGCCAGCAGTGAAGAAAGGGGACTCCGATATTCGCAGTATTTT. It encodes CASSEERGLRYSQYF. This chain uses TRBV6-1 with TRBJ2-3; D perhaps matches TRBD2 (6 bases). This CDR3 has 15 amino acids. Germline loops: CDR1 MNHNS, CDR2 SASEGT. V was trimmed by 1 base and J by 10 bases, leaving 18 bases between them.

The chain has TRBV1 and TRBJ1-1. TRBV1 is assigned pseudogene status. The CDR3 has 14 residues. The CDR3 DNA follows: TGCACCAGCAGCCAAGGGAGAAGGAACACTGAAGCTTTCTTT. Translation gives CTSSQGRRNTEAFF.

The chain joins TRBV2 to TRBJ1-2; 10 nucleotides line up with TRBD1. The CDR3 is 12 amino acids. Germline V gene lookup returns CDR1 SNHLY and CDR2 FYNNEI. J gave up 7 bases and V 4 bases, and 0 bases lay outside the gene matches. The CDR3, as DNA: TGTGCCAGCAGTGGGGACAGGGGTGGCTACACCTTC. Its translation: CASSGDRGGYTF. The whole variable domain, remainder taken from reference TRBV2 and TRBJ1-2, is EPEVTQTPSHQVTQMGQEVILRCVPISNHLYFYWYRQILGQKVEFLVSFYNNEISEKSEIFDDQFSVERPDGSNFTLKIRSTKLEDSAMYFCASSGDRGGYTFGSGTRLTVV.

The chain is built from TRBV9 and TRBJ2-2; 8 bases are a match to TRBD1. The junction had 6 bases not matched to a gene; V was cut back by 0 bases and J by 5 bases. Germline CDR1 SGDLS, CDR2 YYNGEE. The CDR3 has 16 amino acids. Written as DNA, the CDR3 is TGTGCCAGCAGCGTAGCCAGGGGGCTAAGGACCGGGGAGCTGTTTTTT. Translating gives CASSVARGLRTGELFF.

This rearrangement joins TRBV28 to TRBJ2-3, with 8 bases identical to TRBD2. Germline loops: CDR1 MDHEN, CDR2 SYDVKM. The CDR3 spans 15 residues. Trimming took 5 bases from V and 1 from J; bases not matched to a gene: 5. In nucleotides, the CDR3 is TGTGCCAGCAGTCAGACTAGCGCGGGCACAGATACGCAGTATTTT. It codes for CASSQTSAGTDTQYF.

The rearrangement uses TRBV6-6 and TRBJ2-7; 10 nucleotides match TRBD1. CDR3 length: 16 amino acids. V lost 6 bases to trimming and J lost 4 bases; unmatched junction nucleotides: 12. Germline CDR1 and CDR2: MNHNY and SVGAGI (reference sequence). The CDR3 spells CASRRRQGAPPYEQYF. Here the CDR3 DNA reads TGTGCCAGCAGGAGAAGACAGGGGGCGCCTCCTTACGAGCAGTACTTC.

The CDR3 nucleotides are TGTGCCAGTAGTCTCAGGAGAACTGGACAGGGCCTTAATGGCTACACCTTC. Translating it yields CASSLRRTGQGLNGYTF. The chain carries TRBV19 and TRBJ1-2; 8 nucleotides align to TRBD1. The CDR3 loop spans 17 amino acids. CDR1 LNHDA and CDR2 SQIVND come from the germline V gene (reference sequence). The junction had 17 bases not matched to a gene; V was cut back by 5 bases and J by 6 bases.

CDR3 protein: CASSSGLAGGISYNEQFF. The DNA for the CDR3 is TGTGCCAGCAGTTCGGGACTAGCGGGGGGCATCTCCTACAATGAGCAGTTCTTC. The rearrangement links TRBV27 to TRBJ2-1, with 15 bases aligning to TRBD2. V shed 4 bases, J shed 0 bases, and the junction held 4 bases outside the gene matches. This CDR3 contains 18 residues. CDR1 and CDR2 from the germline V gene are MNHEY and SMNVEV (reference sequence).

The rearrangement uses TRBV9 and TRBJ2-1; 9 bases agree with TRBD2. The V segment lost 4 bases and the J segment 4 bases; nucleotides outside the gene matches: 6. CDR1 is SGDLS, CDR2 YYNGEE, per germline. This CDR3 region has 15 residues. The CDR3 here is CASSLSGGYYNEQFF. CDR3 DNA: TGTGCCAGCAGCCTGAGCGGGGGGTATTACAATGAGCAGTTCTTC.

The J gene is TRBJ2-3, the V gene TRBV18; D is perhaps TRBD2 (5 bases). In germline, CDR1 is KGHSH, CDR2 LQKENI. Trimming left V 3 bases short and J 1 base short, with 8 bases between. This CDR3 is 14 amino acids long. The CDR3 region has the DNA TGTGCCAGCTCACCGGGGAGAGGCACAGATACGCAGTATTTT. Translated: CASSPGRGTDTQYF.

The rearrangement links TRBV12-5 to TRBJ2-7; the D is unclear. Germline loops: CDR1 LGHNT, CDR2 FRNRAP. V lost 2 bases, J lost 2 bases, and 10 bases lay in between. The CDR3 is 14 amino acids. CDR3 sequence (DNA): TGTGCTAGTGGTTTGAAGGCAGGTCCCTACGAGCAGTACTTC. Protein product: CASGLKAGPYEQYF.

Worth noting for this clone: The same CDR3 is also encoded by other DNA sequences in this sample. The CDR3 coding sequence is TGTGCCAGCAGCCCACCAGACAGGGTAGTTGGGAACACTGAAGCTTTCTTT. Translation: CASSPPDRVVGNTEAFF. The chain combines TRBV14 with TRBJ1-1; 7 bases align to TRBD1. J was trimmed by 1 base and V by 4 bases; bases with no gene match: 12. The CDR3 has 17 residues. Germline CDR1 reads SGHDN; CDR2 reads FVKESK.

The chain carries TRBV27 and TRBJ2-1, with D perhaps matching TRBD2 (5 bases). Germline CDR1 MNHEY, CDR2 SMNVEV (reference sequence). The CDR3 length is 13 residues. With 2 bases removed from V and 6 bases from J, the gap between germline ends came to 8 bases. CDR3 DNA: TGTGCCAGCAGTTTAGAGGCGGGCAATGAGCAGTTCTTC. Its protein product is CASSLEAGNEQFF.

The gene calls are TRBV10-3 and TRBJ1-1; no reliable D call. The CDR3 is 13 residues long. The V and J ends lost 11 bases and 1 base respectively, with 14 bases between them. CDR1 and CDR2 (germline): ENHRY, SYGVKD. The chain's CDR3 is CASQRQANTEAFF. As DNA, the CDR3 is TGTGCCTCCCAACGCCAAGCGAACACTGAAGCTTTCTTT.

The rearrangement joins TRBV7-3 to TRBJ1-1; the match to TRBD1 covers 7 bases. The ends lost 4 bases at V and 3 bases at J; junction bases unmatched: 8. Per germline, CDR1 SGHTA and CDR2 FQGTGA. The CDR3 loop spans 15 amino acids. The CDR3: CASSSDRGRDTEAFF. The CDR3 nucleotides read TGTGCCAGCAGCTCAGATAGGGGGCGAGACACTGAAGCTTTCTTT. The whole variable domain, filled in from reference TRBV7-3 and TRBJ1-1, reads GAGVSQTPSNKVTEKGKYVELRCDPISGHTALYWYRQSLGQGPEFLIYFQGTGAADDSGLPNDRFFAVRPEGSVSTLKIQRTERGDSAVYLCASSSDRGRDTEAFFGQGTRLTVV.

The V call is TRBV27, the J call TRBJ2-5, with a tentative D call TRBD2 (7 bases). Trimming took 7 bases from V and 5 from J, leaving 23 bases between them. Per germline, CDR1 MNHEY and CDR2 SMNVEV (reference sequence). The CDR3 totals 16 residues. The CDR3, as DNA: TGTGCCAGCAAGGAGGGTTGGGGGGGGGCCCGGGAGACCCAGTACTTC. Amino acids: CASKEGWGGARETQYF.

The rearrangement links TRBV28 to TRBJ2-2; TRBD2 matches at 8 bases. The CDR3 covers 16 residues. The V gene end was trimmed by 3 bases and the J gene end by 0 bases; junction bases not matched to a gene: 3. Germline CDR1 is MDHEN and CDR2 is SYDVKM. The CDR3 loop is CASSFRGLANTGELFF. The CDR3 DNA reads TGTGCCAGCAGTTTCAGGGGACTAGCGAACACCGGGGAGCTGTTTTTT.

The V and J genes are TRBV7-7 and TRBJ2-7; 7 nucleotides agree with TRBD1. The CDR3 loop spans 15 amino acids. Germline CDR1 reads SSHAT; CDR2 reads FNYEAQ (reference sequence). The CDR3 is CASSFIRDRSYEQYV. The DNA for the CDR3 is TGTGCTAGCAGCTTTATTAGGGACAGATCCTACGAGCAGTACGTC.

The chain employs TRBV5-1 and TRBJ2-2; a weak D match, TRBD2 (5 bases). The CDR3 consists of 16 residues. Germline CDR1 SGHRS, CDR2 YFSETQ. Trimming stripped 4 bases from V and 2 bases from J, with 15 bases between. The chain's CDR3 is CASSTLASHNTGELFF. The CDR3 coding sequence is TGCGCCAGCAGCACTCTAGCCAGCCATAACACCGGGGAGCTGTTTTTT.

The chain combines TRBV7-9 with TRBJ1-2, with D possibly matching TRBD1 (5 bases). V was shortened by 3 bases and J by 8 bases, with 16 bases between the two germline ends. Germline V lookup: CDR1 SEHNR, CDR2 FQNEAQ (reference sequence). CDR3 length: 14 residues. The CDR3 nucleotides read TGTGCCAGCAGCTTGTTACGGGACTTTAGAGGCTACACCTTC. Amino acids: CASSLLRDFRGYTF.

The chain recombines TRBV18 with TRBJ2-1; possible D gene TRBD2, 6 bases. Germline CDR1 KGHSH, CDR2 LQKENI. The CDR3 sequence is 15 residues long. Deletions cut 7 bases from V and 4 bases from J, with 17 bases between. The CDR3 nucleotides read TGTGCCAGCTTCCTCCGGGACTTGGGGTACAATGAGCAGTTCTTC. Protein sequence: CASFLRDLGYNEQFF. The variable domain in full, with the rest retrieved from reference TRBV18 and TRBJ2-1, is NAGVMQNPRHLVRRRGQEARLRCSPMKGHSHVYWYRQLPEEGLKFMVYLQKENIIDESGMPKERFSAEFPKEGPSILRIQQVVRGDSAAYFCASFLRDLGYNEQFFGPGTRLTVL.

This CDR3 is CASSPGGRGRSNQPQHF. DNA for the CDR3: TGTGCCAGCAGCCCCGGGGGGCGGGGAAGGAGCAATCAGCCCCAGCATTTT. The chain recombines TRBV7-2 with TRBJ1-5, with a weak D call TRBD1 (6 bases). CDR3 length equals 17 residues. The V gene's germline CDR1 is SGHTA and CDR2 FQGNSA. V was clipped by 5 bases and J by 1 base, with 18 bases between them. Full variable domain (remainder filled in from reference TRBV7-2 and TRBJ1-5): GAGVSQSPSNKVTEKGKDVELRCDPISGHTALYWYRQSLGQGLEFLIYFQGNSAPDKSGLPSDRFSAERTGGSVSTLTIQRTQQEDSAVYLCASSPGGRGRSNQPQHFGDGTRLSIL.